This TCR beta chain was profiled in a study of T cell responses to AZD1222 COVID-19 vaccine. Study-wide points: Distributed over spike, vaccine-associated CD4 TCRs predominated at 160-218 and 743-854. Reportedly, close to half of spike-specific TCRs are directed against unmutated variant regions. Elevations in Spike-specific TCR breadth and depth followed administration of two AZD1222 doses.

Germline loops: CDR1 MDHEN, CDR2 SYDVKM. The V end lost 5 bases, the J end lost 6 bases, and 14 bases lay between the germline ends. The CDR3 spans 13 residues. Clones were read by immunoSEQ multiplex PCR, and TCRdb kept only the in-frame ones, dropping some. The repertoire holds 90,000 to 120,000 clones, approximately 90% seen once, with roughly 6.2% in the top ten. Regarding this clone: Its target is not known.

Analysis merged second doses at about 4 or about 12 weeks. The chain combines TRBV28 with TRBJ2-7, with D tentatively TRBD1 (5 bases). The source material was peripheral blood, sampled 28 days after the second AZD1222 dose. The source of this sequence is an adult who received the AZD1222 COVID-19 vaccine. For the CDR3, the DNA is TGTGCCAGCAGTACCCGGACACCTTCCGAGCAGTACTTC. Protein product: CASSTRTPSEQYF. Filled out from reference TRBV28 and TRBJ2-7, the complete variable domain reads DVKVTQSSRYLVKRTGEKVFLECVQDMDHENMFWYRQDPGLGLRLIYFSYDVKMKEKGDIPEGYSVSREKKERFSLILESASTNQTSMYLCASSTRTPSEQYFGPGTRLTVT.